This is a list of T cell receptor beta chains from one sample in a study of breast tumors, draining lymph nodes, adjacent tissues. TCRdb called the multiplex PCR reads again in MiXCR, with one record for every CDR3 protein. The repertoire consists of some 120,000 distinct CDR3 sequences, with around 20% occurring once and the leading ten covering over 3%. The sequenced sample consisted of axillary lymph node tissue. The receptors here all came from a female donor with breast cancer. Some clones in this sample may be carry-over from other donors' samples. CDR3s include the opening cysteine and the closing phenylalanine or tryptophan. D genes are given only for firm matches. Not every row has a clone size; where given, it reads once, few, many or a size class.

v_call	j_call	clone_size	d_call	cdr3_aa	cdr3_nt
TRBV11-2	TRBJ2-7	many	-	CASSLRQPYEQYF	TGTGCCAGCAGCTTACGGCAGCCCTACGAGCAGTACTTC
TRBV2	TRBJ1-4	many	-	CASSAGGHEKLFF	TGTGCCAGCAGTGCGGGGGGTCATGAAAAACTGTTTTTT
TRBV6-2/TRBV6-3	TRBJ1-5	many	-	CASSYSLMEPQHF	TGTGCCAGCAGTTACAGCTTGATGGAGCCCCAGCATTTT
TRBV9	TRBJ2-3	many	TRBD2	CASSAGLAGGHTDTQYF	TGTGCCAGCAGCGCGGGACTAGCGGGGGGACACACAGATACGCAGTATTTT
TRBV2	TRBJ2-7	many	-	CASSEDRSSYEQYF	TGTGCCAGCAGTGAAGACAGAAGCTCCTACGAGCAGTACTTC
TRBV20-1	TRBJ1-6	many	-	CSAKDSNSPLHF	TGCAGTGCTAAGGACAGTAATTCACCCCTCCACTTT
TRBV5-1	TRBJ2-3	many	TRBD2	CATRGTSGSTDTQYF	TGCGCCACCAGAGGGACTAGCGGCAGCACAGATACGCAGTATTTT
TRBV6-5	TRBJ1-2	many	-	CASSYGGALNYGYTF	TGTGCCAGCAGTTACGGAGGGGCCCTTAACTATGGCTACACCTTC
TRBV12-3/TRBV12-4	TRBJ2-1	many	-	CASSLLASTDEQFF	TGTGCCAGCAGTTTACTGGCTAGTACGGATGAGCAGTTCTTC
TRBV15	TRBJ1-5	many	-	CATSRDKFSNQPQHF	TGTGCCACCAGCAGAGATAAGTTTAGCAATCAGCCCCAGCATTTT
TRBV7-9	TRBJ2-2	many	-	CASSFGVTNTGELFF	TGTGCCAGCAGCTTTGGGGTAACGAACACCGGGGAGCTGTTTTTT
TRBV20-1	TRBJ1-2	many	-	CSASASPGSPDSRYGYTF	TGCAGTGCCTCCGCCTCTCCAGGGAGCCCAGACTCACGCTATGGCTACACCTTC
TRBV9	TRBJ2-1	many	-	CASSASGLPYNEQFF	TGTGCCAGCAGCGCGTCGGGGCTACCCTACAATGAGCAGTTCTTC
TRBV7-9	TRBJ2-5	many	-	CASSILGETQYF	TGTGCCAGCAGCATCCTCGGAGAGACCCAGTACTTC
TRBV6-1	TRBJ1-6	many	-	CASSVILSDNSPLHF	TGTGCCAGCAGTGTAATCCTGTCGGATAATTCACCCCTCCACTTT
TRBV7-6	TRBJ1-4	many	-	CASSLAVNEKLFF	TGTGCCAGCAGCTTAGCGGTTAATGAAAAACTGTTTTTT
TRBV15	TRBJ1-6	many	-	CATSRVGDAPLHF	TGTGCCACCAGCAGAGTTGGGGATGCACCCCTCCACTTT
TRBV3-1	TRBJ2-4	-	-	CASSPILGGVGKNIQYF	TGTGCCAGCAGCCCCATCCTTGGGGGAGTGGGCAAAAACATTCAGTACTTC
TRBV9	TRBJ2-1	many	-	CASSGSLAALYNEQFF	TGTGCCAGCAGCGGCTCTCTGGCGGCGCTCTACAATGAGCAGTTCTTC
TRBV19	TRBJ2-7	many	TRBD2	CASRSHGRANTYEQYF	TGTGCCAGTAGGTCCCACGGGAGGGCCAACACCTACGAGCAGTACTTC
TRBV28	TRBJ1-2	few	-	CASRLKDGYTF	TGTGCCAGCAGACTTAAGGATGGCTACACCTTC
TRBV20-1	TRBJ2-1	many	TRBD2	CSAPDPGAGRGTSEQFF	TGCAGTGCTCCAGACCCCGGAGCCGGGAGGGGCACGAGTGAGCAGTTCTTC
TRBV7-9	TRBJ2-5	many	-	CASSFRGRLETQYF	TGTGCCAGCAGCTTTAGGGGCCGACTGGAGACCCAGTACTTC
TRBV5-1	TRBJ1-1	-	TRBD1	CASSLAGGYTEAFF	TGCGCCAGCAGCTTGGCAGGGGGGTACACTGAAGCTTTCTTT
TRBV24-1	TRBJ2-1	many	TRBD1	CATSDTGTGGRDEQFF	TGTGCCACCAGTGACACCGGGACAGGGGGTAGGGATGAGCAGTTCTTC
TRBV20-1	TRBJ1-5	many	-	CSARSSSNQPQHF	TGCAGTGCTAGATCCTCCAGCAATCAGCCCCAGCATTTT
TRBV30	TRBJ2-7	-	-	CAWRGTAIYEQYF	TGTGCCTGGAGGGGAACAGCAATCTACGAGCAGTACTTC
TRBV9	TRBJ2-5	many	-	CASSVSPIQETQYF	TGTGCCAGCAGCGTAAGCCCGATCCAAGAGACCCAGTACTTC
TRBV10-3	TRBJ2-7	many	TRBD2	CAISSGTSGNYEQYF	TGTGCCATCAGTTCCGGGACTAGCGGGAACTACGAGCAGTACTTC
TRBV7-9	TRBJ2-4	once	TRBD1	CASRPGQEGNVQYF	TGTGCCAGCAGGCCGGGACAGGAAGGGAACGTTCAGTACTTC
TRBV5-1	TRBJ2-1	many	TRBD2	CATQRLAGGGEQFF	TGCGCCACCCAGCGACTAGCGGGAGGGGGTGAGCAGTTCTTC
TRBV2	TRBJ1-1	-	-	CASSERGSRGAFF	TGTGCCAGCAGTGAGCGGGGCAGCCGGGGAGCTTTCTTT
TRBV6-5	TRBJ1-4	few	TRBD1	CASSYRVTGDNEKLFF	TGTGCCAGCAGTTACCGGGTGACAGGGGATAATGAAAAACTGTTTTTT
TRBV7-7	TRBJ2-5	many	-	CASSPGGGRETQYF	TGTGCTAGCAGCCCGGGAGGGGGCCGGGAGACCCAGTACTTC
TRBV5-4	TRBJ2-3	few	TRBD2	CASRPGLAGEDTQYF	TGTGCCAGCAGACCGGGACTAGCGGGAGAGGATACGCAGTATTTT
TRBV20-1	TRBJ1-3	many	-	CSARVSGSGNTIYF	TGCAGTGCTAGAGTTTCAGGCTCTGGAAACACCATATATTTT
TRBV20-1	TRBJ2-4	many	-	CSAIEQLAKNIQYF	TGCAGTGCTATAGAACAGCTAGCCAAAAACATTCAGTACTTC
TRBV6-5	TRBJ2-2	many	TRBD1	CASSYDRVGGELFF	TGTGCCAGCAGTTACGACAGGGTCGGCGGGGAGCTGTTTTTT
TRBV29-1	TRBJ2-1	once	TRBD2	CSVAGTSGTHNEQFF	TGCAGCGTTGCGGGGACTAGCGGGACTCACAATGAGCAGTTCTTC
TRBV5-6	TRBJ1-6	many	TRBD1	CASSLFEGAGNSYNSPLHF	TGTGCCAGCAGCCTCTTCGAGGGGGCTGGAAACTCCTATAATTCACCCCTCCACTTT